This TCR beta chain was sequenced in a study of Ad26.COV2.S vaccination and SARS-CoV-2 variants. Sequencing was performed with immunoSEQ multiplex PCR; in TCRdb, only in-frame clones are kept and a portion is missing. This table holds roughly 350,000 clones, 87% found once. The study, taken as a whole, reports: Vaccinees displayed broader spike-specific TCR repertoires than placebo recipients. Measurements of TCR breadth and depth may have given underestimates of the total T cell responses. Reportedly, after vaccination the spike-specific CD8+ and CD4+ T cell responses displayed substantial breadth.

Treatment indicated: roughly 18 received Ad26.COV2.S at low or high dose, single or two shots; 5 received placebo; per-sample allocation not given. Day 63 after the first vaccine or placebo injection was the time point for sampling. Vaccination used an Ad26 vector expressing Wuhan-strain SARS-CoV-2 spike. As regards this clone: Its antigen is not known.

Germline V gene sequence: CDR1 SGHTA, CDR2 FQGTGA. There are 15 residues in the CDR3. V was clipped by 10 bases and J by 1 base, with 17 bases between them. The rearrangement links TRBV7-3 to TRBJ2-4; D unresolved. The sequencing here drew on peripheral blood, taken in a trial of Ad26.COV2.S vaccine versus placebo. This TCR came from a person aged 18-60 years who received the Ad26.COV2.S COVID-19 vaccine or a placebo. The CDR3 sequence is CATPEWSEAKNIQYF. CDR3 bases: TGTGCCACCCCCGAGTGGAGCGAGGCCAAAAACATTCAGTACTTC. Supplemented by reference TRBV7-3 and TRBJ2-4, the full variable domain reads GAGVSQTPSNKVTEKGKYVELRCDPISGHTALYWYRQSLGQGPEFLIYFQGTGAADDSGLPNDRFFAVRPEGSVSTLKIQRTERGDSAVYLCATPEWSEAKNIQYFGAGTRLSVL.